The 20 T cell receptor beta chains given below trace back to one sample, sequenced in a study of beta chain features in type 1 diabetes (dated by TCRdb to 2016 to 2019). The research as a whole found: Type 1 diabetes patients showed a moderate but significant shortening of TCRB CDR3 length in all four CD4+ subsets.

Their antigen targets remain unknown. Library creation used the immunoSEQ multiplex PCR assay. The entire amount of isolated RNA was reverse transcribed using the High Capacity cDNA Reverse Transcription Kit, so the sequenced TCRB transcripts were expressed ones. The immuneACCESS repertoire file appears here via TCRdb, limited to in-frame rearrangements. These files lack a portion of the clones; in checked studies, under half of the deficit traces to unresolved V genes, and the cause of the others is not known. The sample contains some 330,000 clones, about 12% of them found a single time. The ten largest clones capture about 0.01% of the sample. Sequenced material: naive CD4+ T cells from blood. The cell subset or site label here, explained by the study, means: true naive CD4+ T cells. These receptors were collected from a woman aged 18-29 years with type 1 diabetes.

This clone was detected only a few times. This chain uses TRBV13 with TRBJ1-2; 7 bases map to TRBD1. The trim removed 4 bases at V and 7 bases at J, leaving 6 bases unmatched. The CDR3 consists of 13 residues. CDR1 is PRHDT and CDR2 is FYEKMQ in the germline V gene (reference sequence). CDR3 protein: CASSYAGGPGYTF. In DNA, the CDR3 is TGTGCCAGCAGCTATGCAGGGGGACCTGGCTACACCTTC.

The J gene is TRBJ2-1, the V gene TRBV7-2; D may be TRBD2 (5 bases). Germline V gives CDR1 SGHTA, CDR2 FQGNSA. Trimming shortened V by 6 bases and J by 7 bases, and 25 bases separated the two germline ends. The CDR3 is 17 amino acids. The CDR3 region is CASSSSGRRPLGNEQFF. The CDR3 bases are TGTGCCAGCAGTTCCAGCGGACGTAGGCCATTAGGGAATGAGCAGTTCTTC.

As for this clone: The sample has other DNA sequences that encode this CDR3 too. The chain employs TRBV7-9 and TRBJ1-2, with 7 bases identical to TRBD1. The germline V gene has CDR1 SEHNR and CDR2 FQNEAQ (reference sequence). V was pared by 5 bases and J by 7 bases, with 4 bases of the junction left unmatched. The CDR3 has 12 amino acids. The CDR3 coding sequence is TGTGCCAGCAGCAGAGACAGGGTTGGCTACACCTTC. It yields the protein CASSRDRVGYTF.

This clone has only a few counts. The rearrangement uses TRBV4-1 and TRBJ2-5; 11 bases line up with TRBD2. The germline CDR1 and CDR2 sequences are MGHRA and YSYEKL. The CDR3 is 15 residues long. V gave up 4 bases and J gave up 2 bases; unmatched junction bases: 3. CDR3 nucleotides: TGCGCCAGCAGCCGGGGGACTAGCGGACAAGAGACCCAGTACTTC. Protein: CASSRGTSGQETQYF.

This clone was found a few times. J is TRBJ1-5 and V is TRBV5-4; 7 positions agree with TRBD1. In germline, CDR1 is SGHNT, CDR2 YYREEE (reference sequence). The CDR3 is 15 residues long. V lost 4 bases and J lost 5; bases outside the gene matches: 9. The CDR3 coding sequence is TGTGCCAGCAGCCCGGAGGACAGGAGGGATCAGCCCCAGCATTTT. Its translation is CASSPEDRRDQPQHF. The full variable domain, in which reference TRBV5-4 and TRBJ1-5 provide the parts outside the CDR3, is ETGVTQSPTHLIKTRGQQVTLRCSSQSGHNTVSWYQQALGQGPQFIFQYYREEENGRGNFPPRFSGLQFPNYSSELNVNALELDDSALYLCASSPEDRRDQPQHFGDGTRLSIL.

This chain joins TRBV2 and TRBJ2-1, with 9 positions matching TRBD2. Germline CDR1 reads SNHLY; CDR2 reads FYNNEI. Trimming at V came to 5 bases and at J to 5 bases, leaving 10 bases not matched to a gene. This CDR3 is built from 16 residues. The CDR3 spells CASSFPGGGANNEQFF. The DNA of the CDR3 is TGTGCCAGCAGTTTCCCTGGCGGGGGGGCCAACAATGAGCAGTTCTTC.

This clone has just a few counts. This chain uses TRBV29-1 with TRBJ2-1; tentatively, D is TRBD1 (6 bases). The germline CDR1 and CDR2 sequences are SQVTM and ANQGSEA. Trimming shortened V by 7 bases and J by 6 bases, and 19 bases separated the two germline ends. CDR3 size: 14 residues. CDR3 sequence: CSAPEDSAGNEQFF. The CDR3 nucleotides are TGCAGCGCCCCCGAGGACAGTGCGGGCAATGAGCAGTTCTTC.

This clone was detected only a few times. The genes are TRBV29-1 and TRBJ2-3; D might be TRBD1 (6 bases). Germline V gene lookup returns CDR1 SQVTM and CDR2 ANQGSEA. V was cut by 6 bases and J by 0 bases, with 16 bases left in between. The CDR3 is 15 amino acids. The CDR3: CSVGRAGDSTDTQYF. Here the CDR3 DNA reads TGCAGCGTGGGGCGGGCAGGGGATAGCACAGATACGCAGTATTTT.

The chain recombines TRBV7-2 with TRBJ2-3; 11 bases agree with TRBD2. The V gene's germline CDR1 is SGHTA and CDR2 FQGNSA. V lost 5 bases and J lost 6; bases outside the gene matches: 13. The CDR3 spans 17 residues. In nucleotides, the CDR3 is TGTGCCAGCAGCCGCCGGACGATAGCGGGGGGGCCTGATACGCAGTATTTT. This gives the protein CASSRRTIAGGPDTQYF.

The J gene is TRBJ2-1, the V gene TRBV20-1; no reliable D call. The CDR3 contains 11 residues. Germline assignment: CDR1 DFQATT and CDR2 SNEGSKA (reference sequence). The CDR3 DNA follows: TGCAGCAGACTTGCCTACAATGAGCAGTTCTTC. Translation: CSRLAYNEQFF.

In this sample, this clone turned up a few times. V and J are TRBV29-1 and TRBJ1-2; 9 bases map to TRBD1. V gave up 6 bases and J gave up 5 bases; unmatched junction bases: 10. This CDR3 has 14 amino acids. The V gene's germline CDR1 is SQVTM and CDR2 ANQGSEA. The CDR3 reads CSVGITGTGYGYTF. The CDR3 bases are TGCAGCGTCGGGATCACCGGGACAGGGTATGGCTACACCTTC.

The chain uses TRBV28 and TRBJ1-5; 7 bases are a match to TRBD1. The junction had 6 bases not matched to a gene; V was cut back by 3 bases and J by 7 bases. Germline V gene lookup returns CDR1 MDHEN and CDR2 SYDVKM. The CDR3 is 14 amino acids. The CDR3 region has the DNA TGTGCCAGCAGTTTCCCAGGGGGTCTCCAGCCCCAGCATTTT. Protein: CASSFPGGLQPQHF.

This clone came up a few times. The V gene is TRBV29-1, the J gene TRBJ2-7, with D possibly being TRBD1 (6 bases). This CDR3 comprises 12 residues. From germline, CDR1 is SQVTM and CDR2 ANQGSEA. Trimming removed 6 bases from V and 2 bases from J, with 11 bases in between. DNA for the CDR3: TGCAGCGTGCGGACAGTTACCTACGAGCAGTACTTC. Translated, it gives CSVRTVTYEQYF.

V gene TRBV30 combines with J gene TRBJ2-3; a weak D match, TRBD1 (5 bases). Germline CDR1 reads GTSNPN; CDR2 reads SVGIG (reference sequence). The CDR3 sequence is 14 residues long. Trimming cost V 0 bases and J 3 bases, with 10 bases left between them. CDR3 loop: CAWSVQAATDTQYF. Here the CDR3 DNA reads TGTGCCTGGAGTGTACAGGCCGCTACAGATACGCAGTATTTT. The full variable domain, with the rest looked up from reference TRBV30 and TRBJ2-3, is SQTIHQWPATLVQPVGSPLSLECTVEGTSNPNLYWYRQAAGRGLQLLFYSVGIGQISSEVPQNLSASRPQDRQFILSSKKLLLSDSGFYLCAWSVQAATDTQYFGPGTRLTVL.

The J gene is TRBJ1-6, the V gene TRBV21-1; the tabulated D call, TRBD1, remains unverified against the DNA. TRBV21-1 is recorded as a pseudogene. This CDR3 spans 11 amino acids. CDR3 nucleotides: TGTGCCAGCTTGCCAGATTCACCCCTCCACTTT. Translating it yields CASLPDSPLHF.

In this sample, this clone turned up a few times. The chain joins TRBV30 to TRBJ2-7; 8 bases match TRBD2. CDR1 and CDR2 from the germline V gene are GTSNPN and SVGIG (reference sequence). The junction had 10 bases not matched to a gene; V was cut back by 4 bases and J by 2 bases. The CDR3 loop spans 15 amino acids. CDR3 nucleotides: TGTGCCTGGACCTATCCAGCGGGAGCGACCTACGAGCAGTACTTC. Its protein is CAWTYPAGATYEQYF.

In this sample, this clone turned up a few times. The chain is built from TRBV14 and TRBJ2-2; D gene ambiguous. Trimming shortened V by 4 bases and J by 5 bases, and 5 bases separated the two germline ends. The CDR3 consists of 12 residues. CDR1 and CDR2 from the germline V gene are SGHDN and FVKESK. The CDR3 reads CASSLSTGELFF. The CDR3 DNA sequence: TGTGCCAGCAGCCTTAGTACCGGGGAGCTGTTTTTT.

In this sample, this clone turned up a few times. The V call is TRBV9, the J call TRBJ2-1, with 7 bases aligning to TRBD1. Per germline, CDR1 SGDLS and CDR2 YYNGEE. The CDR3 has 16 residues. The junction had 10 bases not matched to a gene; V was cut back by 3 bases and J by 4 bases. The CDR3 DNA reads TGTGCCAGCAGCGCAAACAACAGGGGCGATTACAATGAGCAGTTCTTC. It is translated as CASSANNRGDYNEQFF.

The chain combines TRBV6-5 with TRBJ1-2; 7 bases map to TRBD1. CDR1 MNHEY and CDR2 SVGAGI come from the germline V gene. The CDR3 is 14 residues long. With V trimmed by 6 bases and J by 8 bases, 12 bases remained unmatched. Written as DNA, the CDR3 is TGTGCCAGCAGAGCGGAACAGGGGAGAGGGGGCTACACCTTC. It encodes CASRAEQGRGGYTF.

Only a few counts were recorded for this clone. V is TRBV28 and J is TRBJ2-1; 7 nucleotides line up with TRBD1. CDR3 length: 13 residues. CDR1 MDHEN and CDR2 SYDVKM come from the germline V gene. Unmatched junction bases numbered 4, after V lost 6 bases and J lost 5 bases. The CDR3 sequence: CASRRQGNNEQFF. For the CDR3, the DNA is TGTGCCAGCAGACGACAGGGTAACAATGAGCAGTTCTTC.